These T cell receptor beta chains were read from a single sample in a study of blood T cell repertoires in COVID-19. Libraries were prepared by immunoSEQ multiplex PCR; TCRdb keeps only in-frame clonotypes and omits some of them. Here the sample spans nearly 35,000 clones, about 72% being singletons. Sequences were obtained from peripheral blood. These receptors were collected from a woman aged 55-70 years with acute or convalescent COVID-19. CDR3s include the opening cysteine and the closing phenylalanine or tryptophan. A D gene is named only where the DNA matches it firmly. Some rows mark clone size as missing; the rest say once, few, many or name a class of expanded clone.

cdr3_aa: CASRTTGTLNQPQHF
cdr3_nt: TGTGCCAGTAGAACCACCGGGACACTCAATCAGCCCCAGCATTTT
clone_size: few
v_call: TRBV19
d_call: .
j_call: TRBJ1-5

cdr3_aa: CASSVQDNQPQHF
cdr3_nt: TGCGCCAGCAGTGTACAGGACAATCAGCCCCAGCATTTT
clone_size: .
v_call: TRBV10-2
d_call: .
j_call: TRBJ1-5

cdr3_aa: CATSGFLSTDTQYF
cdr3_nt: TGTGCCACCAGCGGTTTTCTAAGCACAGATACGCAGTATTTT
clone_size: .
v_call: TRBV2
d_call: .
j_call: TRBJ2-3

cdr3_aa: CSVTTGLGYGYTF
cdr3_nt: TGCAGCGTTACCACAGGGTTAGGCTATGGCTACACCTTC
clone_size: .
v_call: TRBV29-1
d_call: .
j_call: TRBJ1-2

cdr3_aa: CASTRGDTQYF
cdr3_nt: TGTGCCAGCACTCGGGGGGATACGCAGTATTTT
clone_size: once
v_call: TRBV12-3/TRBV12-4
d_call: .
j_call: TRBJ2-3

cdr3_aa: CASSSGLQPQHF
cdr3_nt: TGTGCCAGCAGTTCAGGGTTACAGCCCCAGCATTTT
clone_size: few
v_call: TRBV28
d_call: .
j_call: TRBJ1-5

cdr3_aa: CASSDPGLTNEKLFF
cdr3_nt: TGTGCCAGCAGCGATCCGGGACTGACGAATGAAAAACTGTTTTTT
clone_size: .
v_call: TRBV6-5
d_call: .
j_call: TRBJ1-4

cdr3_aa: CASSQDRARFGYTF
cdr3_nt: TGTGCCAGCAGTCAAGACAGGGCGCGGTTTGGCTACACCTTC
clone_size: .
v_call: TRBV3-1/TRBV3-2
d_call: TRBD1
j_call: TRBJ1-2

cdr3_aa: CASSIQAQGQVQPQHF
cdr3_nt: TGTGCCAGCAGCATTCAGGCACAGGGGCAGGTTCAGCCCCAGCATTTT
clone_size: .
v_call: TRBV5-5
d_call: TRBD1
j_call: TRBJ1-5

cdr3_aa: CASSAGGGYGYTF
cdr3_nt: TGCGCCAGCAGCGCAGGGGGTGGCTATGGCTACACCTTC
clone_size: .
v_call: TRBV10-1
d_call: TRBD1
j_call: TRBJ1-2

cdr3_aa: CASSFKDRDYGYTF
cdr3_nt: TGTGCCAGCAGCTTTAAGGACAGAGACTATGGCTACACCTTC
clone_size: .
v_call: TRBV5-4
d_call: .
j_call: TRBJ1-2

cdr3_aa: CASSRKIPTGVGGYTF
cdr3_nt: TGTGCCAGCAGCCGGAAAATCCCGACAGGGGTGGGCGGCTACACCTTC
clone_size: .
v_call: TRBV27
d_call: TRBD1
j_call: TRBJ1-2

cdr3_aa: CASSPKGGINSPLHF
cdr3_nt: TGTGCCAGCTCACCGAAAGGCGGGATCAATTCACCCCTCCACTTT
clone_size: .
v_call: TRBV18
d_call: .
j_call: TRBJ1-6

cdr3_aa: CASLAGGGDTQYF
cdr3_nt: TGTGCCAGTCTAGCGGGGGGGGGAGATACGCAGTATTTT
clone_size: .
v_call: TRBV27
d_call: TRBD2
j_call: TRBJ2-3

cdr3_aa: CSAWGRPNYEQYF
cdr3_nt: TGCAGCGCCTGGGGCAGGCCGAACTACGAGCAGTACTTC
clone_size: .
v_call: TRBV29-1
d_call: .
j_call: TRBJ2-7

cdr3_aa: CASSQDAVGVTEAFF
cdr3_nt: TGCGCCAGCAGCCAAGATGCGGTCGGGGTCACTGAAGCTTTCTTT
clone_size: .
v_call: TRBV4-1
d_call: .
j_call: TRBJ1-1

cdr3_aa: CASSRQVRQGENIQYF
cdr3_nt: TGCGCCAGCAGCCGGCAAGTTCGGCAGGGGGAAAACATTCAGTACTTC
clone_size: .
v_call: TRBV4-1
d_call: TRBD1
j_call: TRBJ2-4

cdr3_aa: CASTPDGGGGETQYF
cdr3_nt: TGTGCCAGCACTCCCGACGGGGGTGGAGGAGAGACCCAGTACTTC
clone_size: .
v_call: TRBV6-5
d_call: .
j_call: TRBJ2-5

cdr3_aa: CASSLSGQGRSDTQYF
cdr3_nt: TGTGCCAGCAGCCTCTCGGGACAGGGGCGATCAGATACGCAGTATTTT
clone_size: once
v_call: TRBV28
d_call: TRBD1
j_call: TRBJ2-3

cdr3_aa: CASSVATEAPTQYF
cdr3_nt: TGTGCCAGCAGCGTAGCTACGGAGGCTCCCACGCAGTATTTT
clone_size: .
v_call: TRBV9
d_call: .
j_call: TRBJ2-3

cdr3_aa: CASSWTKQETQYF
cdr3_nt: TGTGCCAGCAGCTGGACTAAACAAGAGACCCAGTACTTC
clone_size: .
v_call: TRBV7-2
d_call: .
j_call: TRBJ2-5

cdr3_aa: CASSLGKADTMGYTF
cdr3_nt: TGTGCCAGCAGCTTAGGGAAGGCAGATACTATGGGCTACACCTTC
clone_size: once
v_call: TRBV11-2
d_call: .
j_call: TRBJ1-2

cdr3_aa: CAIIETGEIHEQYF
cdr3_nt: TGTGCCATCATAGAGACAGGGGAAATCCACGAGCAGTACTTC
clone_size: medium-sized
v_call: TRBV24-1
d_call: TRBD1
j_call: TRBJ2-7

cdr3_aa: CASSYSGQLNQPQHF
cdr3_nt: TGTGCCAGCAGTTACTCTGGACAGCTCAATCAGCCCCAGCATTTT
clone_size: .
v_call: TRBV6-6
d_call: .
j_call: TRBJ1-5